The 17 T cell receptor beta chains listed next were all sequenced from one sample in a study of T cells in localized non-small cell lung cancer. Repertoires were generated with immunoSEQ multiplex PCR, while TCRdb's copy carries only in-frame clones and drops some. The repertoire includes about 24,000 clones, around 86% of them detected once, and 5.8% sits in the top ten. The sequencing used peripheral blood, collected before any cancer treatment. These receptors all stem from a male donor aged 60 or over with stage II squamous cell lung carcinoma.

The genes are TRBV11-2 and TRBJ2-7; D gene ambiguous. CDR1 and CDR2 from the germline V gene are SGHAT and FQNNGV. There are 12 residues in the CDR3. The V gene lost 0 bases and the J gene lost 10 bases, with 10 bases spanning the gap. CDR3 residues: CASSLDLSEQYF. In DNA form, the CDR3 reads TGTGCCAGCAGCTTAGATTTATCTGAACAGTACTTC.

V gene TRBV6-6 combines with J gene TRBJ2-1; D gene uncertain. V lost 2 bases and J lost 0, with 8 bases in between. Germline V gene lookup returns CDR1 MNHNY and CDR2 SVGAGI (reference sequence). The CDR3 totals 15 residues. The CDR3 DNA sequence: TGTGCCAGCAGTTACGTTCAGAGCTCCTACAATGAGCAGTTCTTC. Encoded protein: CASSYVQSSYNEQFF.

This rearrangement joins TRBV29-1 to TRBJ1-2, with D unresolved. Trimming stripped 4 bases from V and 8 bases from J, with 11 bases between. CDR3 length: 11 amino acids. CDR1 and CDR2 from the germline V gene are SQVTM and ANQGSEA. CDR3 DNA: TGCAGCGTTGGATATGAGCGAGGCTACACCTTC. Translation gives CSVGYERGYTF.

V and J are TRBV11-3 and TRBJ2-2; 13 bases are a match to TRBD2. The CDR3 runs 18 residues. V dropped 5 bases and J dropped 5; count of bases not matched to a gene: 11. Germline lookup yields CDR1 SGHNT and CDR2 YENEEA. Here the CDR3 reads CASSARVLAGGMTGELFF. Written as DNA, the CDR3 is TGTGCCAGCAGCGCCAGAGTACTAGCGGGAGGGATGACCGGGGAGCTGTTTTTT.

The rearrangement links TRBV21-1 to TRBJ2-2; TRBD1 is the table's D call and was not checked against the DNA. TRBV21-1 is listed as a pseudogene. The CDR3 totals 17 residues. Here the CDR3 reads CASSKGEWTMNTGELFF. CDR3 DNA: TGTGCCAGCAGCAAAGGGGAATGGACAATGAACACCGGGGAGCTGTTTTTT.

The chain carries TRBV9 and TRBJ2-7; D unclear. The V end was cut by 1 base, the J end by 3 bases, with 8 bases between. CDR1 is SGDLS, CDR2 YYNGEE, per germline. The CDR3 has 13 amino acids. CDR3 sequence reads: CASSVNPGYEQYF. The CDR3 DNA is TGTGCCAGCAGCGTAAACCCCGGCTACGAGCAGTACTTC.

The chain links TRBV6-4 to TRBJ1-1, with TRBD1 identical over 7 bases. The ends lost 6 bases at V and 5 bases at J; junction bases unmatched: 6. This CDR3 comprises 13 residues. Germline CDR1 is MRHNA and CDR2 is SNTAGT. The CDR3 DNA is TGTGCCAGCAGCGCTCAGGGGGGGACTGAAGCTTTCTTT. Residues: CASSAQGGTEAFF.

This chain joins TRBV9 and TRBJ1-4; 10 bases are a match to TRBD1. The germline V gene has CDR1 SGDLS and CDR2 YYNGEE. CDR3 length: 18 amino acids. J lost 2 bases, V lost 0 bases, and 7 bases had no gene match. CDR3 in amino acids: CASSVGAGTGVTNEKLFF. CDR3 coding DNA: TGTGCCAGCAGCGTAGGGGCGGGGACAGGGGTGACTAATGAAAAACTGTTTTTT.

The chain employs TRBV5-1 and TRBJ2-3, with 15 bases lining up with TRBD2. The junction had 8 bases not matched to a gene; V was cut back by 4 bases and J by 5 bases. The CDR3 runs 17 residues. The germline V gene encodes CDR1 SGHRS and CDR2 YFSETQ. CDR3 loop: CASSRGTSGRTGDTQYF. CDR3 coding DNA: TGCGCCAGCAGCAGGGGGACTAGCGGGAGGACCGGAGATACGCAGTATTTT.

The CDR3 sequence is CASSLGVSREGETQYF. The CDR3 coding sequence is TGTGCCAGCAGCTTAGGCGTTTCGAGGGAGGGGGAGACCCAGTACTTC. V gene TRBV7-7 combines with J gene TRBJ2-5, with 7 bases matching TRBD2. The ends lost 1 base at V and 5 bases at J; junction bases unmatched: 10. CDR3 size: 16 residues. Germline loops: CDR1 SSHAT, CDR2 FNYEAQ (reference sequence).

The count of this clone is one. This chain joins TRBV27 and TRBJ2-7, with D unresolved. The V gene's germline CDR1 is MNHEY and CDR2 SMNVEV (reference sequence). The CDR3 is made up of 13 amino acids. Trimming shortened V by 3 bases and J by 3 bases, and 9 bases separated the two germline ends. The CDR3 loop is CASSLEQNYEQYF. The DNA for the CDR3 is TGTGCCAGCAGTTTGGAGCAGAACTACGAGCAGTACTTC.

This chain uses TRBV6-1 with TRBJ2-7; D assignment may be TRBD1 or TRBD2 (6 bases each). The CDR3 totals 14 residues. Trimming took off 8 bases at V and 3 bases at J, with 17 bases between the two ends. The germline CDR1 and CDR2 sequences are MNHNS and SASEGT. CDR3 sequence: CASDDWRGDYEQYF. In DNA, the CDR3 is TGTGCCAGCGACGACTGGAGGGGGGACTACGAGCAGTACTTC.

CDR3 DNA: TGTGCCAGGCTTTCCGGGACAGGGTGGTTGAATAGCAATCAGCCCCAGCATTTT. This gives the protein CARLSGTGWLNSNQPQHF. V usage is TRBV21-1 and J usage is TRBJ1-5; the table gives TRBD1 as D, unverified against the DNA. TRBV21-1 is tagged as a pseudogene. The CDR3 loop spans 18 amino acids.

The V and J genes are TRBV6-1 and TRBJ2-7; D perhaps matches TRBD2 (6 bases). V lost 8 bases and J lost 6, with 11 bases in between. The V gene's germline CDR1 is MNHNS and CDR2 SASEGT. The CDR3 contains 11 residues. The CDR3 region is CASGGTREQYF. The CDR3 region has the DNA TGTGCCAGCGGCGGGACGCGCGAGCAGTACTTC.

The V and J genes are TRBV4-3 and TRBJ1-2; TRBD1 aligns across 8 bases. CDR1 is LGHNA, CDR2 YSLEER, per germline. V lost 1 base, J lost 4 bases, and 5 bases stayed unmatched. The CDR3 contains 15 residues. The CDR3: CASSQGAGGVYGYTF. The CDR3 bases are TGCGCCAGCAGCCAAGGTGCAGGGGGCGTCTATGGCTACACCTTC.

The chain combines TRBV7-2 with TRBJ2-7; 7 bases line up with TRBD1. This CDR3 comprises 14 residues. J lost 2 bases, V lost 4 bases, and 5 bases had no gene match. Germline V gene sequence: CDR1 SGHTA, CDR2 FQGNSA. DNA for the CDR3: TGTGCCAGCAGCTCGACAGGGATCACCTACGAGCAGTACTTC. Protein: CASSSTGITYEQYF.

The gene calls are TRBV9 and TRBJ1-4; D gene uncertain. The CDR3 consists of 14 residues. The V end was cut by 3 bases, the J end by 2 bases, with 8 bases between. Germline V gene data show CDR1 as SGDLS and CDR2 as YYNGEE. This CDR3 reads CASSATTTNEKLFF. DNA for the CDR3: TGTGCCAGCAGCGCAACAACGACTAATGAAAAACTGTTTTTT.